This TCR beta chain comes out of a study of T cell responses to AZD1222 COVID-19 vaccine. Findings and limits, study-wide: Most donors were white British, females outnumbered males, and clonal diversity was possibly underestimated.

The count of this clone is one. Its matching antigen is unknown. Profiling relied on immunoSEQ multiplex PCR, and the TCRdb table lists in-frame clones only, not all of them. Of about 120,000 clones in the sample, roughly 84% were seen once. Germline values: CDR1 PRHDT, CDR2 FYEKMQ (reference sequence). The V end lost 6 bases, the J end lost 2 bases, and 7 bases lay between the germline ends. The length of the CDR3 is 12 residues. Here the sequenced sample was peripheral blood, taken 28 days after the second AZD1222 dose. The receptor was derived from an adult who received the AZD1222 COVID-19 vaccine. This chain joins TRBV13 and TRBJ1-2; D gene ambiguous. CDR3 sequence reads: CASRRENYGYTF. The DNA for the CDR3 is TGTGCCAGCAGAAGGGAGAACTATGGCTACACCTTC. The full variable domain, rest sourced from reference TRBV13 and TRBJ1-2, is AAGVIQSPRHLIKEKRETATLKCYPIPRHDTVYWYQQGPGQDPQFLISFYEKMQSDKGSIPDRFSAQQFSDYHSELNMSSLELGDSALYFCASRRENYGYTFGSGTRLTVV.